The 4 T cell receptor beta chains given below trace back to one sample, sequenced in a study of early stage breast cancer tumors. Method: immunoSEQ multiplex PCR; TCRdb's copy keeps in-frame clones and lacks some. The sample lists around 53,000 clones; 75% to 95% were seen once. Sequencing used blood. The receptor set was obtained from a person aged 65-85 years with breast cancer.

This clone was counted a few times. The chain combines TRBV9 with TRBJ1-2; D is unclear. There are 15 residues in the CDR3. The V end was cut by 0 bases, the J end by 0 bases, with 9 bases between. Per the germline V gene, CDR1 is SGDLS and CDR2 is YYNGEE. CDR3 residues: CASSVVGEPNYGYTF. The CDR3 nucleotides are TGTGCCAGCAGCGTAGTAGGAGAGCCTAACTATGGCTACACCTTC.

Only a few counts were recorded for this clone. The chain employs TRBV10-3 and TRBJ1-6; D not resolved. The CDR3 length is 13 residues. The V end lost 10 bases, the J end lost 5 bases, and 12 bases lay between the germline ends. Germline values: CDR1 ENHRY, CDR2 SYGVKD. CDR3 nucleotide sequence: TGTGCCAGCCGGGATTCTAATAATTCACCCCTCCACTTT. Its protein is CASRDSNNSPLHF.

This clone was seen a single time. In DNA form, the CDR3 reads TGTGCCAGCAGCTTATCCGACGGGGGATGGGTACGTGAATATGGCTACACCTTC. This translates into CASSLSDGGWVREYGYTF. V usage is TRBV11-2 and J usage is TRBJ1-2; D is possibly TRBD1 (5 bases). V shed 2 bases and J shed 5 bases, with 24 bases lying between them. The germline V gene encodes CDR1 SGHAT and CDR2 FQNNGV. The CDR3 is made up of 18 amino acids.

The chain recombines TRBV19 with TRBJ1-1, with a tentative D call TRBD1 (6 bases). The CDR3 spans 15 residues. V was clipped by 3 bases and J by 6 bases, with 17 bases between them. Per the germline V gene, CDR1 is LNHDA and CDR2 is SQIVND (reference sequence). CDR3 loop: CASSITGHRLAEAFF. The DNA of the CDR3 is TGTGCCAGTAGTATTACGGGACATCGTCTAGCTGAAGCTTTCTTT.